Each of the 4 T cell receptor beta chains below was sequenced from the same sample in a study of T cell responses to AZD1222 COVID-19 vaccine. Produced via immunoSEQ multiplex PCR; TCRdb's table is partial and in-frame only. The table includes about 56,000 clones, roughly 90% detected once. The sequenced sample was peripheral blood, obtained 28 days after the second AZD1222 dose. The receptor set was obtained from an adult who received the AZD1222 COVID-19 vaccine.

This chain links TRBV10-1 with TRBJ2-7, with D perhaps TRBD1 (6 bases). Germline lookup yields CDR1 WNHNN and CDR2 SYGVQD (reference sequence). This CDR3 spans 16 amino acids. Trimming stripped 5 bases from V and 0 bases from J, with 17 bases between. The CDR3 loop is CASSLNLDRSSYEQYF. Here the CDR3 DNA reads TGCGCCAGCAGTCTTAATTTAGACAGGAGCTCCTACGAGCAGTACTTC.

The rearrangement links TRBV6-5 to TRBJ2-1; 9 nucleotides agree with TRBD1. In germline, CDR1 is MNHEY, CDR2 SVGAGI. The CDR3 extends over 15 amino acids. V gave up 6 bases and J gave up 5 bases; unmatched junction bases: 8. Here the CDR3 DNA reads TGTGCCAGCAGCTGGACAGGGGTCCCCGACAATGAGCAGTTCTTC. The encoded protein is CASSWTGVPDNEQFF.

The chain employs TRBV5-4 and TRBJ2-7, with unresolved D. V gave up 1 base and J gave up 9 bases, with 8 bases separating them. This CDR3 is 11 amino acids long. Germline V gene data show CDR1 as SGHNT and CDR2 as YYREEE (reference sequence). In nucleotides, the CDR3 is TGTGCCAGCAGCTTGAGAACTATGCAGTACTTC. This sequence encodes CASSLRTMQYF.

This sequence joins TRBV19 and TRBJ1-4; 7 bases agree with TRBD1. The CDR3 totals 10 residues. V lost 7 bases to trimming and J lost 16 bases; unmatched junction nucleotides: 6. From germline, CDR1 is LNHDA and CDR2 SQIVND (reference sequence). CDR3 nucleotides: TGTGCCAGTACCGGGACAGTTGGGTTTTTT. Translation: CASTGTVGFF. The complete variable domain, with remaining parts taken from reference TRBV19 and TRBJ1-4, reads DGGITQSPKYLFRKEGQNVTLSCEQNLNHDAMYWYRQDPGQGLRLIYYSQIVNDFQKGDIAEGYSVSREKKESFPLTVTSAQKNPTAFYLCASTGTVGFFGSGTQLSVL.